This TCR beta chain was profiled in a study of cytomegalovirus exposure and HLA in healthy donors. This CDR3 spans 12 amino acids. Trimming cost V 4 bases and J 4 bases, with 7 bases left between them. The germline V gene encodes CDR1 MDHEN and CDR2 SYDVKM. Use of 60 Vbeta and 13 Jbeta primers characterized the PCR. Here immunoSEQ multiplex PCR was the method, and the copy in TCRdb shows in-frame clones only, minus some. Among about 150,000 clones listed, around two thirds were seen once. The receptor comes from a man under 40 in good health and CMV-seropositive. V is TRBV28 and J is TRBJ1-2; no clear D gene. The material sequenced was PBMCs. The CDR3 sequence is CASSWELYGYTF. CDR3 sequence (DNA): TGTGCCAGCAGTTGGGAGCTCTATGGCTACACCTTC.